This T cell receptor beta chain was identified in a study of blood T cell repertoires in COVID-19. Study details: Specimens from acute and convalescent COVID-19 originated in the United States, Italy and Spain. In each case, the material was cDNA or gDNA derived from T cells, B-cell-depleted T cells, or PBMCs.

Authors' data handling: Nucleated cell counts were estimated from reference gene primer amplification. The data were produced by immunoSEQ multiplex PCR, yet TCRdb's version contains in-frame clones alone and is incomplete. The V and J calls and clone size are taken from that table; D and trimming were inferred from the DNA. The table lists roughly 200,000 clones, 84% of them singletons. The CDR3 is 14 amino acids. The ends lost 2 bases at V and 3 bases at J; junction bases unmatched: 2. The germline CDR1 and CDR2 sequences are GTSNPN and SVGIG (reference sequence). The chain couples TRBV30 to TRBJ2-5; 11 bases fit TRBD2. Sequencing was done on a sample of peripheral blood. The receptor was derived from a man over 45 with active or convalescent COVID-19. CDR3: CAWSMGLAEETQYF. DNA for the CDR3: TGTGCCTGGAGTATGGGACTAGCGGAAGAGACCCAGTACTTC.